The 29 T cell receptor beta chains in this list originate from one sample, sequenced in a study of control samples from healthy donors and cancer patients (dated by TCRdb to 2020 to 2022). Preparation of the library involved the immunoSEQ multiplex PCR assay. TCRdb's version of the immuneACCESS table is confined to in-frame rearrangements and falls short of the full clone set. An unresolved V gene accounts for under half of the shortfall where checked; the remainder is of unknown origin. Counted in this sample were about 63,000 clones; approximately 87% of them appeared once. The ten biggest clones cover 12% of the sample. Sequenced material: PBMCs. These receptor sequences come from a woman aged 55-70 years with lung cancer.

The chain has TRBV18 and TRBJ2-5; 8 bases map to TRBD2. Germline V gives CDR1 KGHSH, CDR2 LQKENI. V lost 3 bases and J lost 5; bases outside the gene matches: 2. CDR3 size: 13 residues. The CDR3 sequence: CASSPVAGETQYF. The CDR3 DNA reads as TGTGCCAGCTCACCGGTAGCGGGGGAGACCCAGTACTTC.

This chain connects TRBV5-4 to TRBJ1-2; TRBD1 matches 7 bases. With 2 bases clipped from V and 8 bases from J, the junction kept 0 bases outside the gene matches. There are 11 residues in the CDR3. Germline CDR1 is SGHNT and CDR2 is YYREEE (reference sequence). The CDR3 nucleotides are TGTGCCAGCAGCTTACAGGGGGGCTACACCTTC. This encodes CASSLQGGYTF.

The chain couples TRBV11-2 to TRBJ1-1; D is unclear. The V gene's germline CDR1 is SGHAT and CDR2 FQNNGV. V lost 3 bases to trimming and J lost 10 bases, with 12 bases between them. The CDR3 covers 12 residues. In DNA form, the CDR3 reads TGTGCCAGCAGCTTCACGTCCGGAGGAGCTTTCTTT. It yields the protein CASSFTSGGAFF. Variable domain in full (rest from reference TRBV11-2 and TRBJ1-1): EAGVAQSPRYKIIEKRQSVAFWCNPISGHATLYWYQQILGQGPKLLIQFQNNGVVDDSQLPKDRFSAERLKGVDSTLKIQPAKLEDSAVYLCASSFTSGGAFFGQGTRLTVV.

The CDR3 DNA follows: TGTGCCAGTAACTCAATTGGGCAGGCGGAAAAACTGTTTTTT. It encodes CASNSIGQAEKLFF. The J gene is TRBJ1-4, the V gene TRBV19; D not resolved. Trimming left V 7 bases short and J 8 bases short, with 17 bases between. Germline V gene data show CDR1 as LNHDA and CDR2 as SQIVND (reference sequence). This CDR3 contains 14 residues.

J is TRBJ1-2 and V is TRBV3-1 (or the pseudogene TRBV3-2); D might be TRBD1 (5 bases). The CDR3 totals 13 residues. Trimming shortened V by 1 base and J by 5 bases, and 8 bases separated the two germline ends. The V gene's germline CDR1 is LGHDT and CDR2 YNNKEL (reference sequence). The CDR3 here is CASSQGQLYGYTF. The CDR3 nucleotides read TGTGCCAGCAGCCAAGGACAGCTTTATGGCTACACCTTC.

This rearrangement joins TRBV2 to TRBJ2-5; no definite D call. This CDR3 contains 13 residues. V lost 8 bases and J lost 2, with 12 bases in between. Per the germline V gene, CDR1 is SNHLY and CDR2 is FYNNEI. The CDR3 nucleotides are TGTGCCAGCTCCACAGAGCGACAAGAGACCCAGTACTTC. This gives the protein CASSTERQETQYF.

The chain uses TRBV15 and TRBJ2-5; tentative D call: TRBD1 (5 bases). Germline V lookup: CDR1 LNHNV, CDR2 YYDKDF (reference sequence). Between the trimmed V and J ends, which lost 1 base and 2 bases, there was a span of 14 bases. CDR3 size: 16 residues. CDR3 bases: TGTGCCACCAGCAGAGGTGGTGGCAGGGCGCAAGAGACCCAGTACTTC. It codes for CATSRGGGRAQETQYF.

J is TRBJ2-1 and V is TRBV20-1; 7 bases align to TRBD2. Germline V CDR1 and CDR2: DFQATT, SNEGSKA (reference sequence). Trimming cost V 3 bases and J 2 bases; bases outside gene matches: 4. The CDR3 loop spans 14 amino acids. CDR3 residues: CSASGGGAYNEQFF. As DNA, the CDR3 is TGCAGTGCTAGTGGGGGAGGGGCCTACAATGAGCAGTTCTTC.

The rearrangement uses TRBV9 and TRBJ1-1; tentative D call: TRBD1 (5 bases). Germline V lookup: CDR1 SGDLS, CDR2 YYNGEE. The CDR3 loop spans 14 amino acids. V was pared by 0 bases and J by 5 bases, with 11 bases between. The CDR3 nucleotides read TGTGCCAGCAGCGTAGTCGGGGCTTGGACTGAAGCTTTCTTT. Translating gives CASSVVGAWTEAFF.

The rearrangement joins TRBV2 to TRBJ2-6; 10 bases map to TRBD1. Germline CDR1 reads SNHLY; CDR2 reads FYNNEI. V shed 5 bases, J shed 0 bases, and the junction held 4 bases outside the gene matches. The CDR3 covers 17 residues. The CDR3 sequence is CASSPGTGVSGANVLTF. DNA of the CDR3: TGTGCCAGCAGTCCCGGGACAGGGGTCTCTGGGGCCAACGTCCTGACTTTC.

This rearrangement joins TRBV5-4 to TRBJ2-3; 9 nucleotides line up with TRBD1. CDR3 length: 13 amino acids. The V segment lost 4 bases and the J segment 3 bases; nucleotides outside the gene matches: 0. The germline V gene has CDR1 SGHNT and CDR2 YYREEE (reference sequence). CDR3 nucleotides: TGTGCCAGCAGCGGGACAGGGACAGATACGCAGTATTTT. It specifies CASSGTGTDTQYF.

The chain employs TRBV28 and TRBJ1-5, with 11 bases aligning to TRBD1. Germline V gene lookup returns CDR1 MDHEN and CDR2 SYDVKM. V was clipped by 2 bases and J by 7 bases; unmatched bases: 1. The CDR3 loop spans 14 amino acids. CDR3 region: CASSLGTGGQPQHF. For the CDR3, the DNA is TGTGCCAGCAGTTTAGGGACAGGGGGGCAGCCCCAGCATTTT. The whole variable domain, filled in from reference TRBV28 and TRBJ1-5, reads DVKVTQSSRYLVKRTGEKVFLECVQDMDHENMFWYRQDPGLGLRLIYFSYDVKMKEKGDIPEGYSVSREKKERFSLILESASTNQTSMYLCASSLGTGGQPQHFGDGTRLSIL.

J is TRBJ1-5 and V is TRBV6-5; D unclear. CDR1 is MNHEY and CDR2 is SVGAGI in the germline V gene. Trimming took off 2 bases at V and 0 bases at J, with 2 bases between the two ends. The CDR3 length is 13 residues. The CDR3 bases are TGTGCCAGCAGTTACGGTAGCAATCAGCCCCAGCATTTT. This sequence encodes CASSYGSNQPQHF.

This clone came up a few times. CDR3 DNA sequence: TGCGCCAGCAGCTTAACAGGACGGTCTTCCGGAGGCGAGCAGTACTTC. Protein sequence: CASSLTGRSSGGEQYF. The chain has TRBV5-1 and TRBJ2-7; D possibly uses TRBD1 or TRBD2 (5 bases each). Germline assignment: CDR1 SGHRS and CDR2 YFSETQ. The CDR3 is 16 amino acids. The V and J ends lost 2 bases and 6 bases respectively, with 21 bases between them.

The CDR3 region has the DNA TGTGCCAGCAGCCGAGCCTTCGGGGGGAACTATGGCTACACCTTC. Its protein product is CASSRAFGGNYGYTF. This chain links TRBV27 with TRBJ1-2; TRBD1 might be the D (5 bases). V gave up 6 bases and J gave up 2 bases, with 16 bases separating them. Germline values: CDR1 MNHEY, CDR2 SMNVEV (reference sequence). The CDR3 covers 15 residues.

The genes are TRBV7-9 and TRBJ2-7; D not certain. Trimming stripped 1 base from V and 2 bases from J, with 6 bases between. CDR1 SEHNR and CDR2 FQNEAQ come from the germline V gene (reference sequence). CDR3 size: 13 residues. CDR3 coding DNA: TGTGCCAGCAGCTTAGGGTCAACCTACGAGCAGTACTTC. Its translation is CASSLGSTYEQYF.

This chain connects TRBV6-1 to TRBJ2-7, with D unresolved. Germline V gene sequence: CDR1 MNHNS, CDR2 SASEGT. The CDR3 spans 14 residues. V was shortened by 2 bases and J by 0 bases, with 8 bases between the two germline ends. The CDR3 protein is CASSETHNSYEQYF. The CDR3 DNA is TGTGCCAGCAGTGAAACCCATAACTCCTACGAGCAGTACTTC.

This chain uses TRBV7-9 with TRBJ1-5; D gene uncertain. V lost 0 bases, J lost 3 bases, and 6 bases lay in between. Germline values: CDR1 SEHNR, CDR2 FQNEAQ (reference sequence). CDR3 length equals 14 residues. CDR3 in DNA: TGTGCCAGCAGCTTAGCAGGGAACAATCAGCCCCAGCATTTT. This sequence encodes CASSLAGNNQPQHF.

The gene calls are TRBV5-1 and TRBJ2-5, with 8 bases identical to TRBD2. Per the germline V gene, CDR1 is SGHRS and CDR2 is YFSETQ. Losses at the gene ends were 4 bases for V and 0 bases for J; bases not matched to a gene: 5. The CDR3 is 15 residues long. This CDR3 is CASSPIAGYQETQYF. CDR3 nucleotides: TGCGCCAGCAGCCCAATAGCGGGGTACCAAGAGACCCAGTACTTC. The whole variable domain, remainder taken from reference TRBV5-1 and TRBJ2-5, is KAGVTQTPRYLIKTRGQQVTLSCSPISGHRSVSWYQQTPGQGLQFLFEYFSETQRNKGNFPGRFSGRQFSNSRSEMNVSTLELGDSALYLCASSPIAGYQETQYFGPGTRLLVL.

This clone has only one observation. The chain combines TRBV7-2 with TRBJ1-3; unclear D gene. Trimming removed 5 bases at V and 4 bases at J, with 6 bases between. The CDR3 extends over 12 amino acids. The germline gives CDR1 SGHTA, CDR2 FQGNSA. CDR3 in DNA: TGTGCCAGCAGCCCTGGGGGAAACACCATATATTTT. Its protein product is CASSPGGNTIYF.

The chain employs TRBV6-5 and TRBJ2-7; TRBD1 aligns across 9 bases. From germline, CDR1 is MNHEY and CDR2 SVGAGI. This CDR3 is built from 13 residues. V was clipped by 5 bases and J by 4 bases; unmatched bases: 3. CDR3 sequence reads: CASSTQGAYEQYF. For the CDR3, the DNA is TGTGCCAGCAGTACACAGGGGGCGTACGAGCAGTACTTC.

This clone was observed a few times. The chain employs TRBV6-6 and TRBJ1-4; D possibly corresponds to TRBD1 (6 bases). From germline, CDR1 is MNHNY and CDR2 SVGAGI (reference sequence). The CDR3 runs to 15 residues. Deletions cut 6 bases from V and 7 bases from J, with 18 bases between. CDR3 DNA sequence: TGTGCCAGCAGAGCAGCGGGGGACAAGGGTGAAAAACTGTTTTTT. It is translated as CASRAAGDKGEKLFF.

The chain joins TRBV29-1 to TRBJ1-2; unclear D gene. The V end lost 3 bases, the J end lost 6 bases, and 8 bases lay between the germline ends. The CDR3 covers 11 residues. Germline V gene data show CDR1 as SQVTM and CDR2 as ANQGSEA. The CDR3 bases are TGCAGCGTTGAGGCTCTTGATGGCTACACCTTC. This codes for CSVEALDGYTF.

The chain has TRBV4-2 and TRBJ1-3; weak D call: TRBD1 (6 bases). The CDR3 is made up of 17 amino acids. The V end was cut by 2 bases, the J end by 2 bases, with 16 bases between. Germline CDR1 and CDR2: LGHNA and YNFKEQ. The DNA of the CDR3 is TGTGCCAGCAGCCAATATACAGGGCTGAATACTGGAAACACCATATATTTT. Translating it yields CASSQYTGLNTGNTIYF.

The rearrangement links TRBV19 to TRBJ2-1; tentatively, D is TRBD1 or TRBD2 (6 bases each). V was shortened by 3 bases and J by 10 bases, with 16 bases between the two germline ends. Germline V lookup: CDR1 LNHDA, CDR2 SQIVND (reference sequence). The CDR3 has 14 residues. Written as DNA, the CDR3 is TGTGCCAGTAGTATGGGGGTCCTGGGGGGCGAGCAGTTCTTC. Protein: CASSMGVLGGEQFF.

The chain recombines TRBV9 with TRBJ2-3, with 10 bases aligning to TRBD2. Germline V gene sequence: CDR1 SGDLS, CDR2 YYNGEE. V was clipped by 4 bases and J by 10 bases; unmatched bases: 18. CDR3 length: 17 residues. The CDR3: CASSSESSGSAKYPQYF. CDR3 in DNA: TGTGCCAGCAGCTCCGAGTCTAGCGGGAGCGCCAAGTATCCGCAGTATTTT.

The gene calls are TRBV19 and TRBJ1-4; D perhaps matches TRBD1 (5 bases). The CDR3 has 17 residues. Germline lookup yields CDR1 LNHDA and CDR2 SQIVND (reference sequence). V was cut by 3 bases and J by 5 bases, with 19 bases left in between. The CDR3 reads CASSISRGRARNEKLFF. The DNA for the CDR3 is TGTGCCAGTAGTATCTCCCGGGGACGGGCCCGAAATGAAAAACTGTTTTTT. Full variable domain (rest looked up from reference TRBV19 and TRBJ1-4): DGGITQSPKYLFRKEGQNVTLSCEQNLNHDAMYWYRQDPGQGLRLIYYSQIVNDFQKGDIAEGYSVSREKKESFPLTVTSAQKNPTAFYLCASSISRGRARNEKLFFGSGTQLSVL.

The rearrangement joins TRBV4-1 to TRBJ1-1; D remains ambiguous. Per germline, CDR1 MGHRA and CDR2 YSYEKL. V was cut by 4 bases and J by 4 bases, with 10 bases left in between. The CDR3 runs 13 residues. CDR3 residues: CASSRDGGTEAFF. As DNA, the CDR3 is TGCGCCAGCAGCCGAGACGGTGGCACTGAAGCTTTCTTT.

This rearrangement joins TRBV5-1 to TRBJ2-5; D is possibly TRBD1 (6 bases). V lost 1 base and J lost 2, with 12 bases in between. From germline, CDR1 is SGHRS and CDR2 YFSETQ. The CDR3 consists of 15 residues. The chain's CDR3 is CASSLFTGNQETQYF. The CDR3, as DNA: TGCGCCAGCAGCTTGTTTACAGGGAATCAAGAGACCCAGTACTTC.